A single sample is the source of the 5 T cell receptor beta chains below, sequenced in a study of a mutant IDH1 vaccine in newly diagnosed glioma. Time point defined: week 11, during vaccination. One vaccine dose held 300 ug of mutant IDH1 20-mer peptide and came with topical imiquimod. For these TCRs, the target antigens are not known. Sequencing was performed with immunoSEQ multiplex PCR; in TCRdb, only in-frame clones are kept and a portion is missing. This table holds tens of thousands of clones, 70% to 80% found once. The sample here was PBMCs, taken from a glioma patient whose treatment included an IDH1 peptide vaccine. The source of these receptors is a man aged 35 to 55 with glioma.

There are a few counts of this clone. This chain connects TRBV10-2 to TRBJ2-1; TRBD2 matches 8 bases. The CDR3 totals 17 residues. Germline V lookup: CDR1 WSHSY, CDR2 SAAADI. V lost 4 bases and J lost 0; bases outside the gene matches: 8. The CDR3 loop reads CASSGGFSGTSYNEQFF. CDR3 in DNA: TGCGCCAGCAGTGGGGGGTTTAGCGGGACCTCCTACAATGAGCAGTTCTTC.

V gene TRBV7-9 combines with J gene TRBJ2-3; TRBD2 aligns across 12 bases. The V and J ends lost 5 bases and 6 bases, in that order; junction bases with no gene match: 9. From germline, CDR1 is SEHNR and CDR2 FQNEAQ (reference sequence). The CDR3 is made up of 16 amino acids. The CDR3 nucleotides are TGTGCCAGCAGCCAGTACCGACTAGCGGGAGTCGATACGCAGTATTTT. It is translated as CASSQYRLAGVDTQYF.

This clone was counted a few times. The chain couples TRBV4-2 to TRBJ1-1, with D maybe TRBD1 (6 bases). Germline loops: CDR1 LGHNA, CDR2 YNFKEQ. This CDR3 contains 14 residues. V was trimmed by 1 base and J by 5 bases, leaving 11 bases between them. CDR3 protein: CASSQVGARTEAFF. The CDR3 nucleotides are TGTGCCAGCAGCCAAGTGGGGGCGAGGACTGAAGCTTTCTTT.

The chain combines TRBV7-2 with TRBJ2-3; D possibly uses TRBD1 or TRBD2 (5 bases each). The CDR3 sequence is 14 residues long. From germline, CDR1 is SGHTA and CDR2 FQGNSA. Trimming removed 4 bases at V and 4 bases at J, with 12 bases between. The CDR3 loop is CASSYPGRADTQYF. In nucleotides, the CDR3 is TGTGCCAGCAGCTACCCGGGACGGGCAGATACGCAGTATTTT.

The gene calls are TRBV29-1 and TRBJ1-1; 10 bases line up with TRBD1. Germline CDR1 and CDR2: SQVTM and ANQGSEA. This CDR3 contains 17 residues. V shed 4 bases and J 3 bases; nucleotides not matched to a gene: 14. CDR3 coding DNA: TGCAGCGTTGCCGGGACAGGGGATTTAGTGGGGGACACTGAAGCTTTCTTT. This sequence encodes CSVAGTGDLVGDTEAFF.